This T cell receptor beta chain was sequenced during a study of cytomegalovirus exposure and HLA in healthy donors. Looking at the study overall: Within an early data release were roughly 90 million unique TCRs drawn from HLA-typed donors.

PCR was performed using 60 Vbeta and 13 Jbeta primers. Assay used: immunoSEQ multiplex PCR; TCRdb lists only in-frame clones, some missing. The table has 150,000 to 200,000 clones, roughly 79% seen once. The V end lost 3 bases, the J end lost 4 bases, and 13 bases lay between the germline ends. This CDR3 has 14 residues. Germline CDR1 SGDLS, CDR2 YYNGEE. The sample consisted of PBMCs. This receptor was identified in a woman aged 40 to 55 in good health and CMV-seronegative. The chain links TRBV9 to TRBJ1-2; D ambiguous. The CDR3 loop is CASSALEGGYGYTF. The CDR3 DNA reads TGTGCCAGCAGCGCTCTAGAGGGTGGCTATGGCTACACCTTC. The whole variable domain, filled in from reference TRBV9 and TRBJ1-2, reads DSGVTQTPKHLITATGQRVTLRCSPRSGDLSVYWYQQSLDQGLQFLIQYYNGEERAKGNILERFSAQQFPDLHSELNLSSLELGDSALYFCASSALEGGYGYTFGSGTRLTVV.